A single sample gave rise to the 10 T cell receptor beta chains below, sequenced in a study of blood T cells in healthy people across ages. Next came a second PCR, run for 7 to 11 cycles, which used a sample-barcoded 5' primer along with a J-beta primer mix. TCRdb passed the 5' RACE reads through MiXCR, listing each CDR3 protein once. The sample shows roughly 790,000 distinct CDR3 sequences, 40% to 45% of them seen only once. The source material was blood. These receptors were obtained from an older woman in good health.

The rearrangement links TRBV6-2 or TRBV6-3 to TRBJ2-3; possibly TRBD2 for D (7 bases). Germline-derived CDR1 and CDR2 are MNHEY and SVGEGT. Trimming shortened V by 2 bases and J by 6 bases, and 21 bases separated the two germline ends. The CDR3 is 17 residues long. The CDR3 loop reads CASSYMSKRGAVDTQYF. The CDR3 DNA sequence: TGTGCCAGCAGTTACATGAGCAAACGGGGGGCGGTGGATACGCAGTATTTT.

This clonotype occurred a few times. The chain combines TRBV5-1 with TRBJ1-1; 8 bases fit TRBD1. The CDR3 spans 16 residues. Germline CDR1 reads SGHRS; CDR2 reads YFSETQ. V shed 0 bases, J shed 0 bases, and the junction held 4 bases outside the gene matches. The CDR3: CASSLVWGQVNTEAFF. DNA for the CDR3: TGCGCCAGCAGCTTGGTTTGGGGACAGGTGAACACTGAAGCTTTCTTT.

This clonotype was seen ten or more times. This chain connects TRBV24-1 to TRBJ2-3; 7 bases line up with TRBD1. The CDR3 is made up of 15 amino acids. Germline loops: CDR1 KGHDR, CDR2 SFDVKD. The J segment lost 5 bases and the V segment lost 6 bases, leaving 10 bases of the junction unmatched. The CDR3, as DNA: TGTGCCACCAGTTTGACCGGGACAGAGGGAGATACGCAGTATTTT. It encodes CATSLTGTEGDTQYF.

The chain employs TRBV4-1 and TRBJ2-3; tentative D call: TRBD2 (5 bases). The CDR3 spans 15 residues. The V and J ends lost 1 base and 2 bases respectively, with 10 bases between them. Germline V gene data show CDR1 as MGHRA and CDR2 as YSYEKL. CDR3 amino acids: CASSQGGRFTDTQYF. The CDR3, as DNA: TGCGCCAGCAGCCAAGGCGGGCGGTTCACAGATACGCAGTATTTT.

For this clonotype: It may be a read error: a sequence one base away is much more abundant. This CDR3 is CGVEGHYYNEQFF. As DNA, the CDR3 is TGCGGCGTTGAGGGACACTACTACAATGAGCAGTTCTTC. This chain uses TRBV29-1 with TRBJ2-1; D might be TRBD1 (6 bases). CDR1 SQVTM and CDR2 ANQGSEA come from the germline V gene. CDR3 length: 13 residues.

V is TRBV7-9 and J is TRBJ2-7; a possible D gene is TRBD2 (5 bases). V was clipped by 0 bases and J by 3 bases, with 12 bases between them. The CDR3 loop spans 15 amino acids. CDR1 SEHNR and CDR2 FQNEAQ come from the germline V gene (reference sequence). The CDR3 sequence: CASSLAGVAGYEQYF. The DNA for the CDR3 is TGTGCCAGCAGCTTAGCTGGGGTGGCGGGCTACGAGCAGTACTTC.

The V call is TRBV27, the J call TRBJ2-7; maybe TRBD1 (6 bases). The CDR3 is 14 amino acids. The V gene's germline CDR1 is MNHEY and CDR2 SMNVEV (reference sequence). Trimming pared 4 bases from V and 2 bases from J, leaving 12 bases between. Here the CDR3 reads CASSSTGYPYEQYF. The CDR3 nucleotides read TGTGCCAGCAGTTCTACAGGGTACCCCTACGAGCAGTACTTC.

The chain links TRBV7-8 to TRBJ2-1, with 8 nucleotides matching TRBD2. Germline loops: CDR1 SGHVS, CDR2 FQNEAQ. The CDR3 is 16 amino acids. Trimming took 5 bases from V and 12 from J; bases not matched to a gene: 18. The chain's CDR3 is CASSPRMKGAGDGQFF. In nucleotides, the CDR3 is TGTGCCAGCAGCCCCCGGATGAAGGGAGCGGGGGATGGGCAGTTCTTC.

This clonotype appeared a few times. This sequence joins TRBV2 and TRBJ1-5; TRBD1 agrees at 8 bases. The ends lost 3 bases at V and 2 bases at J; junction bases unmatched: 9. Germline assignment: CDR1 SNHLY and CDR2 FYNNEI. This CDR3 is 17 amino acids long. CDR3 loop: CASSELTQGARNQPQHF. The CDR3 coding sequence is TGTGCCAGCAGTGAGCTAACGCAGGGGGCACGCAATCAGCCCCAGCATTTT.

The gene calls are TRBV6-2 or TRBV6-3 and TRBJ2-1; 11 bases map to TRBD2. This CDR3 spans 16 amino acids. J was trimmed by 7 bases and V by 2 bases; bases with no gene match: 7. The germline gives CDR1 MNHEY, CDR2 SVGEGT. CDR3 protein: CASSYGATSGTNEQFF. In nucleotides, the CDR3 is TGTGCCAGCAGTTACGGAGCGACTAGCGGGACTAATGAGCAGTTCTTC.